This T cell receptor (beta chain) was recorded in a study of T-cell memory formation after mild COVID-19. TCR alpha and TCR beta cDNA libraries with sample barcodes and UMIs came from 5'RACE using constant-segment primers. MiXCR was run by TCRdb on the 5' RACE reads, yielding one entry per CDR3 protein. This sample has about 300,000 distinct CDR3 sequences, with approximately 19% found just once. Regarding the study as a whole: Mainly CM and EM harbored the contracting CD4+ clones; mainly EMRA harbored the CD8+ ones. Cross-reactive memory appears to have joined, as suggested by some responding clones showing up in pre-infection memory. There was no confirmation that second-wave clones peaking on day 37 were SARS-CoV-2 specific.

Per the germline V gene, CDR1 is KGHSH and CDR2 is LQKENI. The CDR3 is 15 residues long. V lost 2 bases and J 7 bases, leaving 15 bases between the germline ends. This clonotype was counted a few times. The antigen is undetermined. The chain is built from TRBV18 and TRBJ2-1; a possible D gene is TRBD1 (5 bases). Sequencing used PBMCs or a T cell subset sorted from them (not recorded which). The clonotype was recovered from a man between 18 and 29 years old who had mild COVID-19 (a few samples of this study predate the infection). Cell type and time point are not known. In DNA form, the CDR3 reads TGTGCCAGCTCACCAATCGCCAGGGCCCGTAATGAGCAGTTCTTC. This sequence encodes CASSPIARARNEQFF. The full variable domain, completed using reference TRBV18 and TRBJ2-1, is NAGVMQNPRHLVRRRGQEARLRCSPMKGHSHVYWYRQLPEEGLKFMVYLQKENIIDESGMPKERFSAEFPKEGPSILRIQQVVRGDSAAYFCASSPIARARNEQFFGPGTRLTVL.